This T cell receptor (beta chain) originates from a study of T cells after yellow fever vaccination. V shed 3 bases and J shed 1 base, with 9 bases lying between them. Looked up from germline, CDR1 is SNHLY and CDR2 is FYNNEI. The CDR3 extends over 15 amino acids. A remark on this clonotype: Its antigen is still unknown.

Study-wide findings and caveats: Most clones from primary vaccination were detected again post-booster (just over 95% CD4, 88% CD8). Among all clonotypes, a small share was observed in both CD4 and CD8 compartments.

The TCR cDNA carried a universal primer site and UMIs from 5'RACE template switching. MiXCR was run by TCRdb on the 5' RACE reads, yielding one entry per CDR3 protein. The profile shows some 560,000 distinct CDR3 sequences, less than 20% of them singletons. The origin of this receptor is a man younger than 35 who received the YFV17D yellow fever vaccine. Material: PBMCs, obtained 5 to 6 days after the first yellow fever vaccination. The chain is built from TRBV2 and TRBJ2-2, with a tentative D call TRBD1 (5 bases). The CDR3 loop is CASSEQGGNTGELFF. In DNA form, the CDR3 reads TGTGCCAGCAGTGAGCAGGGTGGGAACACCGGGGAGCTGTTTTTT.